What follows describes a single TCR beta chain. Its antigen is still unknown. No base qualities exist here, and no much larger clone lies one base off it. The immunoSEQ Assay, a bias-controlled multiplex PCR, was used to amplify TCRbeta CDR3 regions from genomic DNA. The authors processed their data as follows. The number of nucleated cells in each sample was estimated by amplification of reference gene primers within the assay. Sequence reads were collapsed and filtered to measure the absolute abundance of every unique TCRbeta CDR3 rearrangement. For each sample, productive Simpson clonality was calculated as the square root of Simpson's diversity index over productive rearrangements. TCRdb provides this immuneACCESS table in a form limited to in-frame rearrangements. Some clones are lacking; in checked studies, under half of them reflect an unresolved V gene, and why the rest are absent is not known. V and J calls and clone size are copied from that table; D and trimming were computed from the DNA. Recorded for this sample are about 370,000 clones; 89% of them occurred a single time. Approximately 3% of the sample is taken by the ten largest.

The record originates from a study of blood T cell repertoires in COVID-19 (dated by TCRdb to about 2020). In the study overall: Samples covering the acute and convalescent phases of COVID-19 were provided by collaborators in the United States, Italy and Spain. The prospective study material was composed of cDNA or gDNA derived from T cells, B-cell-depleted T cells, or PBMCs. Deeply sampled blood TCRbeta repertoires from subjects exposed to, actively infected with, or recovered from COVID-19 were included in the dataset. The repertoires were released in a freely available public database meant as a resource for research on the immune response to SARS-CoV-2. The samples were drawn from two sources: the first 160 participants of the ongoing ImmuneRACE study, and approximately 1,300 subjects contributed by 6 global collaborators. Sample metadata almost always included a de-identified subject ID, COVID-19 status, age in years and sex. HLA class I and class II types, where available, came from metadata supplied by the sample provider rather than from assay-based typing. Overall study results and their limits: The amount of clinical and demographic metadata varied by source and participant and was provided uncurated.

The CDR3 spans 17 residues, from the cysteine through the phenylalanine. Left in the record is the CDR3 DNA by itself, 51 bases read in frame from the first base. The germline V gene provides CDR1 MDHEN and CDR2 SYDVKM. Relative to germline, V is missing 4 bases and J is missing 4 bases, with 11 bases of the junction outside any gene match. One collaborating source in Seattle enrolled patients while the patients were actively infected and followed the patients over time throughout the course of disease. Whole blood was collected in K2EDTA tubes by collaborating institutions according to the institutions' own protocols. For TCRbeta analysis, collaborator samples were shipped as frozen whole blood, as isolated PBMCs, or as DNA extracted from either sample type.

The specimen was peripheral blood. Rearrangement joined TRBV28 to TRBJ2-3, and TRBD1 matches 10 of the central bases. The receptor was isolated from a woman in her thirties with COVID-19, enrolled during active disease. This receptor carries the CDR3 CASSYIKTGGLSDTQYF. At the DNA level, the sequence is TGTGCCAGCAGTTATATAAAGACAGGGGGCTTATCAGATACGCAGTATTTT.